This TCR beta chain was retrieved from a study of neurological immune-mediated disorders. 5'RACE generated cDNA with 10-nucleotide random UMIs. Each CDR3 protein gets one entry after TCRdb re-called the 5' RACE reads with MiXCR. There are about 58,000 distinct CDR3 sequences in the sample; around 3.9% occur only once, and approximately 1.6% lies in the top ten. This clonotype came up many times. What it recognizes is unknown. Regarding the study as a whole: The study found the most TCR clonal expansion in HTLV-1-associated myelopathy and the least in multiple sclerosis, below healthy controls.

The TCR comes from a man between 25 and 39 years old with multiple sclerosis. Material: PBMCs.

The CDR3 sequence: CSVEAGAGEKLFF. The CDR3 nucleotides read TGCAGCGTTGAAGCTGGTGCGGGGGAAAAACTGTTTTTT. J is TRBJ1-4 and V is TRBV29-1; D call uncertain. V lost 1 base and J lost 8, with 11 bases in between. This CDR3 region has 13 residues. Germline values: CDR1 SQVTM, CDR2 ANQGSEA.